These 13 T cell receptor beta chains were sequenced from one sample in a study of blood T cell repertoires in COVID-19. Generated by immunoSEQ multiplex PCR, the TCRdb table keeps only in-frame clones and is missing some. This table holds over 130,000 clones, around 81% found once. Specimen: peripheral blood. The receptors shown here come from a woman between 55 and 75 years old with acute or convalescent COVID-19.

The rearrangement uses TRBV3-1 (or the pseudogene TRBV3-2) and TRBJ2-1; D ambiguous. Deletions cut 4 bases from V and 9 bases from J, with 10 bases between. The CDR3 has 12 residues. Germline V CDR1 and CDR2: LGHDT, YNNKEL (reference sequence). CDR3 protein: CASSRTSLEQFF. CDR3 sequence (DNA): TGTGCCAGCAGCCGCACATCGCTTGAGCAGTTCTTC.

A note on this clone: One end of the junction does not line up with germline, which may come from a read error. This chain links TRBV7-7 with TRBJ2-7; the D gene is possibly TRBD1 (5 bases). The germline gives CDR1 SSHAT, CDR2 FNYEAQ (reference sequence). The length of the CDR3 is 13 residues. The CDR3 region is CASSLARDNEQYF. Written as DNA, the CDR3 is TGTGCTAGCAGCTTAGCCAGGGATAACGAGCAGTACTTC.

This clone was observed a few times. The V and J genes are TRBV10-1 and TRBJ1-5; no clear D. The CDR3 runs to 13 residues. Germline lookup yields CDR1 WNHNN and CDR2 SYGVQD (reference sequence). V shed 3 bases and J shed 4 bases, with 7 bases lying between them. The chain's CDR3 is CASSDNRNQPQHF. The CDR3 nucleotides are TGCGCCAGCAGTGATAACAGAAATCAGCCCCAGCATTTT.

The chain carries TRBV30 and TRBJ1-3, with D perhaps matching TRBD1 (5 bases). CDR1 GTSNPN and CDR2 SVGIG come from the germline V gene (reference sequence). The CDR3 contains 15 residues. V dropped 3 bases and J dropped 0 bases, with 12 bases sitting between them. This CDR3 reads CAWSRGTDSGNTIYF. CDR3 DNA: TGTGCCTGGAGCCGCGGGACGGACTCTGGAAACACCATATATTTT.

V usage is TRBV9 and J usage is TRBJ1-1; D possibly corresponds to TRBD1 (5 bases). Per the germline V gene, CDR1 is SGDLS and CDR2 is YYNGEE. The CDR3 runs 14 residues. Trimming removed 0 bases from V and 2 bases from J, with 8 bases in between. The CDR3 coding sequence is TGTGCCAGCAGCGTAGAACAGGTCAACACTGAAGCTTTCTTT. This codes for CASSVEQVNTEAFF.

This rearrangement joins TRBV6-1 to TRBJ1-5, with TRBD1 matching over 7 bases. CDR1 is MNHNS, CDR2 SASEGT, per germline. The CDR3 runs to 14 residues. With V trimmed by 2 bases and J by 6 bases, 4 bases remained unmatched. The CDR3 region has the DNA TGTGCCAGCAGTGAAACAGGGGATGGTCAGCCCCAGCATTTT. Translated, it gives CASSETGDGQPQHF.

The J gene is TRBJ2-2, the V gene TRBV5-8; no reliable D call. This CDR3 is 16 amino acids long. V lost 5 bases and J 2 bases, leaving 16 bases between the germline ends. The germline V gene encodes CDR1 SGHTS and CDR2 YDEGEE. CDR3 loop: CASRDLTVSNTGELFF. The CDR3, as DNA: TGTGCCAGCAGAGATCTCACAGTCTCAAACACCGGGGAGCTGTTTTTT. The whole variable domain, filled in from reference TRBV5-8 and TRBJ2-2, reads EAGVTQSPTHLIKTRGQQATLRCSPISGHTSVYWYQQALGLGLQFLLWYDEGEERNRGNFPPRFSGRQFPNYSSELNVNALELEDSALYLCASRDLTVSNTGELFFGEGSRLTVL.

V gene TRBV2 combines with J gene TRBJ2-3; 8 bases line up with TRBD2. This CDR3 has 14 amino acids. Trimming took 6 bases from V and 1 from J; bases not matched to a gene: 3. The germline V gene encodes CDR1 SNHLY and CDR2 FYNNEI. In nucleotides, the CDR3 is TGTGCCAGCAGCCTGACTAGCGGCACAGATACGCAGTATTTT. It is translated as CASSLTSGTDTQYF. Full variable domain (remainder filled in from reference TRBV2 and TRBJ2-3): EPEVTQTPSHQVTQMGQEVILRCVPISNHLYFYWYRQILGQKVEFLVSFYNNEISEKSEIFDDQFSVERPDGSNFTLKIRSTKLEDSAMYFCASSLTSGTDTQYFGPGTRLTVL.

This clone was observed a few times. The J gene is TRBJ1-4, the V gene TRBV27; TRBD1 agrees at 9 bases. This CDR3 comprises 17 residues. The germline CDR1 and CDR2 sequences are MNHEY and SMNVEV (reference sequence). V trimming: 4 bases; J trimming: 7 bases; junction bases outside the gene matches: 13. Written as DNA, the CDR3 is TGTGCCAGCAGTTCCACGGCCAACAGGGGGCTGGGTGAAAAACTGTTTTTT. It encodes CASSSTANRGLGEKLFF. Full variable domain (missing parts from reference TRBV27 and TRBJ1-4): EAQVTQNPRYLITVTGKKLTVTCSQNMNHEYMSWYRQDPGLGLRQIYYSMNVEVTDKGDVPEGYKVSRKEKRNFPLILESPSPNQTSLYFCASSSTANRGLGEKLFFGSGTQLSVL.

The table lists this clone with a count of one. The chain carries TRBV11-2 and TRBJ1-2; TRBD1 is a possible D gene (5 bases). Between the trimmed V and J ends, which lost 2 bases and 4 bases, there was a span of 14 bases. This CDR3 contains 15 residues. The V gene's germline CDR1 is SGHAT and CDR2 FQNNGV. The CDR3 loop reads CASSLSLRGFYGYTF. As DNA, the CDR3 is TGTGCCAGCAGCTTATCACTTCGGGGGTTCTATGGCTACACCTTC.

This chain links TRBV19 with TRBJ2-7; 7 nucleotides match TRBD1. The length of the CDR3 is 12 residues. Germline CDR1 is LNHDA and CDR2 is SQIVND (reference sequence). Trimming took 10 bases from V and 3 from J; bases not matched to a gene: 6. CDR3 sequence (DNA): TGTGCCACCAGGGACAGCCTCTACGAGCAGTACTTC. Amino acids: CATRDSLYEQYF.

This clone has just one count. The chain is built from TRBV7-6 and TRBJ1-4; 7 bases are shared with TRBD1. This CDR3 is built from 16 residues. The trim removed 5 bases at V and 4 bases at J, leaving 10 bases unmatched. Germline CDR1 is SGHVS and CDR2 is FNYEAQ. The CDR3 reads CASSNPPRDSNEKLFF. CDR3 in DNA: TGTGCCAGCAGCAACCCGCCTCGGGACAGTAATGAAAAACTGTTTTTT.

CDR3: CASSVEQGNYGYTF. In nucleotides, the CDR3 is TGTGCCAGCAGCGTAGAACAGGGGAACTATGGCTACACCTTC. This rearrangement joins TRBV9 to TRBJ1-2; 7 bases line up with TRBD1. Trimming at V came to 0 bases and at J to 2 bases, leaving 1 base not matched to a gene. CDR1 is SGDLS and CDR2 is YYNGEE in the germline V gene. The CDR3 is 14 residues long.